The 14 T cell receptor beta chains in this list originate from one sample, sequenced in a study of cytomegalovirus exposure and HLA in healthy donors. The repertoire was sequenced with immunoSEQ multiplex PCR; TCRdb's copy has only in-frame clones and lacks some. This sample yields 200,000 to 250,000 clones, of which around 86% are seen a single time; roughly 2% belongs to the top ten. Specimen: PBMCs. Every receptor here comes from a woman between 18 and 29 years old in good health and CMV-seropositive.

V usage is TRBV28 and J usage is TRBJ2-7, with 11 positions matching TRBD2. V shed 7 bases and J 2 bases; nucleotides not matched to a gene: 7. The CDR3 is 15 amino acids. Germline V gene lookup returns CDR1 MDHEN and CDR2 SYDVKM. CDR3 coding DNA: TGTGCCAGCAACCGCGGGACTAGCGGTACCTACGAGCAGTACTTC. This codes for CASNRGTSGTYEQYF.

The V call is TRBV10-2, the J call TRBJ2-5, with TRBD2 identical over 15 bases. Germline V lookup: CDR1 WSHSY, CDR2 SAAADI. Trimming at V came to 4 bases and at J to 3 bases, leaving 15 bases not matched to a gene. This CDR3 has 20 residues. In DNA form, the CDR3 reads TGCGCCAGCAGTGTGGTCAACCTGGGACTAGCGGGAGGACTAGAAGAGACCCAGTACTTC. Translation gives CASSVVNLGLAGGLEETQYF.

CDR3 sequence reads: CASSSPGVNTEAFF. The CDR3 region has the DNA TGTGCCAGCAGCAGTCCAGGGGTGAACACTGAAGCTTTCTTT. The V and J genes are TRBV5-4 and TRBJ1-1; D may be TRBD1 (6 bases). V was pared by 4 bases and J by 0 bases, with 10 bases between. The CDR3 contains 14 residues. Germline V gives CDR1 SGHNT, CDR2 YYREEE (reference sequence).

The V call is TRBV19, the J call TRBJ2-3; D possibly corresponds to TRBD2 (6 bases). The CDR3 sequence is 15 residues long. The V end lost 3 bases, the J end lost 4 bases, and 14 bases lay between the germline ends. The germline CDR1 and CDR2 sequences are LNHDA and SQIVND (reference sequence). The CDR3 loop reads CASSIGGSLADTQYF. The CDR3 nucleotides read TGTGCCAGTAGTATTGGAGGGAGTTTAGCAGATACGCAGTATTTT.

The rearrangement uses TRBV5-6 and TRBJ2-7; possibly TRBD2 for D (6 bases). V shed 5 bases and J shed 5 bases, with 17 bases lying between them. This CDR3 has 14 residues. The germline V gene has CDR1 SGHDT and CDR2 YYEEEE. The CDR3 protein is CASRGGGLGDEQYF. CDR3 nucleotide sequence: TGTGCCAGCAGGGGAGGAGGGTTGGGGGACGAGCAGTACTTC.

This clone was counted a single time. This sequence joins TRBV7-2 and TRBJ1-1; D may be TRBD1 (6 bases). The V end was cut by 5 bases, the J end by 5 bases, with 18 bases between. Per germline, CDR1 SGHTA and CDR2 FQGNSA. This CDR3 spans 15 amino acids. CDR3 protein: CASSPKGGRWTEAFF. As DNA, the CDR3 is TGTGCCAGCAGCCCGAAAGGGGGTCGGTGGACTGAAGCTTTCTTT.

The V and J genes are TRBV6-5 and TRBJ1-2; 10 positions match TRBD1. Per germline, CDR1 MNHEY and CDR2 SVGAGI. The CDR3 is 15 amino acids. V lost 1 base, J lost 5 bases, and 4 bases stayed unmatched. CDR3 loop: CASSYWDRGRYGYTF. The CDR3 DNA sequence: TGTGCCAGCAGTTACTGGGACAGGGGAAGATATGGCTACACCTTC.

This clone was detected only a few times. The rearrangement joins TRBV25-1 to TRBJ2-5, with TRBD1 identical over 9 bases. The CDR3 spans 16 residues. With 3 bases clipped from V and 1 base from J, the junction kept 6 bases outside the gene matches. Germline V gene sequence: CDR1 MGHDK, CDR2 SYGVNS. The CDR3: CASSDTGTGTQETQYF. The CDR3 nucleotides are TGTGCCAGCAGTGACACGGGGACAGGGACCCAAGAGACCCAGTACTTC.

In its sample, this clone was seen a few times. At one end, the junction sequence differs from germline, possibly due to a read error. The chain combines TRBV2 with TRBJ1-4; 8 bases are a match to TRBD1. The germline CDR1 and CDR2 sequences are SNHLY and FYNNEI. The CDR3 spans 12 residues. The CDR3 sequence: CAGGTGPEKLFF. The CDR3 DNA reads as TGTGCCGGGGGGACAGGCCCGGAAAAGCTGTTTTTT. Full variable domain (remainder filled in from reference TRBV2 and TRBJ1-4): EPEVTQTPSHQVTQMGQEVILRCVPISNHLYFYWYRQILGQKVEFLVSFYNNEISEKSEIFDDQFSVERPDGSNFTLKIRSTKLEDSAMYFCAGGTGPEKLFFGSGTQLSVL.

This clone was seen a single time. This rearrangement joins TRBV27 to TRBJ1-5; the match to TRBD1 covers 9 bases. This CDR3 has 15 residues. V was pared by 8 bases and J by 3 bases, with 8 bases of the junction left unmatched. Germline V gives CDR1 MNHEY, CDR2 SMNVEV (reference sequence). The CDR3 coding sequence is TGTGCCAGCGGGGACAGGGTGGGCTACAATCAGCCCCAGCATTTT. This gives the protein CASGDRVGYNQPQHF.

J is TRBJ2-1 and V is TRBV4-1; 8 nucleotides match TRBD1. Per germline, CDR1 MGHRA and CDR2 YSYEKL. This CDR3 region has 15 residues. The junction had 8 bases not matched to a gene; V was cut back by 6 bases and J by 4 bases. The CDR3 DNA reads TGCGCCAGCAGTCCGGACAGGGAGATATACAATGAGCAGTTCTTC. Its protein product is CASSPDREIYNEQFF.

CDR3 nucleotide sequence: TGCGCCAGCAGCTTAATAGCGGGAGAGAGAAACATTCAGTACTTC. It codes for CASSLIAGERNIQYF. V and J are TRBV5-1 and TRBJ2-4; 9 bases line up with TRBD2. The germline CDR1 and CDR2 sequences are SGHRS and YFSETQ. V lost 2 bases to trimming and J lost 6 bases; unmatched junction nucleotides: 6. This CDR3 comprises 15 residues.

The CDR3 DNA follows: TGTGCCAGCAGCTTGTATAGCGGCTACGAGCAGTACTTC. Encoded protein: CASSLYSGYEQYF. The chain links TRBV7-9 to TRBJ2-7; D perhaps matches TRBD2 (6 bases). Germline V gene data show CDR1 as SEHNR and CDR2 as FQNEAQ (reference sequence). CDR3 size: 13 residues. V was cut by 3 bases and J by 3 bases, with 9 bases left in between.

V is TRBV7-8 and J is TRBJ1-5; tentative D call: TRBD1 (6 bases). V gave up 1 base and J gave up 11 bases, with 12 bases separating them. This CDR3 is built from 13 residues. Germline V lookup: CDR1 SGHVS, CDR2 FQNEAQ. This chain's CDR3 is CASSLEGGKSQHF. For the CDR3, the DNA is TGTGCCAGCAGCTTAGAAGGGGGTAAGTCCCAGCATTTT.